This TCR beta chain was obtained from a study of cytomegalovirus exposure and HLA in healthy donors. Points from the study as a whole: The tendency of first-cohort TCR clusters to co-occur in the roughly 120 validation repertoires was identified by a subsequent analysis.

Data came from immunoSEQ multiplex PCR; TCRdb stores just in-frame clones and leaves some out. The sample consists of 70,000 to 75,000 clones, 85% to 95% of them appearing once. The CDR3 is made up of 14 amino acids. V dropped 0 bases and J dropped 6 bases, with 9 bases sitting between them. Germline V gene data show CDR1 as MNHEY and CDR2 as SVGAGI. While the first cohort had 500 to 700 subjects, the donors belonged to the separate validation cohort of 100 to 150 subjects. A remark on this clone: The antigen remains undetermined.

The chain carries TRBV6-5 and TRBJ2-4, with D maybe TRBD1 (5 bases). The sequenced material came from PBMCs. The TCR sequence derives from a young man in good health and CMV-seropositive. The CDR3 spells CASSYSAQGNIQYF. As DNA, the CDR3 is TGTGCCAGCAGTTACTCGGCCCAGGGAAACATTCAGTACTTC.